Below are 3 T cell receptor beta chains sequenced from a single sample in a study of T-cell reconstitution after alpha-beta-depleted transplantation in children. The TCRbeta library was prepared with unique molecular identifiers. TCRdb reanalysed the PCR reads using MiXCR and keeps one entry per CDR3 protein. The table records 450,000 to 600,000 distinct CDR3 sequences, about 16% of them present only once. Sequenced material: PBMCs from the stem cell graft donor, taken from the stem cell graft. These receptors were taken from a human donor who donated a stem cell graft to a child with acute lymphoblastic leukemia.

V and J are TRBV11-3 and TRBJ2-7; tentative D call: TRBD1 (5 bases). This CDR3 is 12 amino acids long. CDR1 and CDR2 from the germline V gene are SGHNT and YENEEA. Deletions cut 4 bases from V and 6 bases from J, with 10 bases between. In DNA, the CDR3 is TGTGCCAGCAGCTCTCAGGGATCCGAGCAGTACTTC. Its translation: CASSSQGSEQYF.

This clonotype was detected only a few times. The gene calls are TRBV19 and TRBJ2-1; a possible D gene is TRBD2 (5 bases). Germline V gene data show CDR1 as LNHDA and CDR2 as SQIVND (reference sequence). CDR3 size: 15 residues. The V end was cut by 2 bases, the J end by 7 bases, with 15 bases between. The CDR3 region is CASSITGMNGNEQFF. The CDR3 nucleotides are TGTGCCAGTAGTATAACCGGGATGAATGGTAATGAGCAGTTCTTC.

This clonotype was seen more than once but under ten times. The CDR3 DNA reads TGTGCCAGCAGCCCATGGACAGCGGGAGCTCCCGTCGAGCAGTACTTC. This sequence encodes CASSPWTAGAPVEQYF. The chain recombines TRBV5-5 with TRBJ2-7; TRBD2 agrees at 8 bases. The germline V gene has CDR1 SGHKS and CDR2 YYEKEE (reference sequence). This CDR3 spans 16 amino acids. Trimming cost V 4 bases and J 6 bases; bases outside gene matches: 15.